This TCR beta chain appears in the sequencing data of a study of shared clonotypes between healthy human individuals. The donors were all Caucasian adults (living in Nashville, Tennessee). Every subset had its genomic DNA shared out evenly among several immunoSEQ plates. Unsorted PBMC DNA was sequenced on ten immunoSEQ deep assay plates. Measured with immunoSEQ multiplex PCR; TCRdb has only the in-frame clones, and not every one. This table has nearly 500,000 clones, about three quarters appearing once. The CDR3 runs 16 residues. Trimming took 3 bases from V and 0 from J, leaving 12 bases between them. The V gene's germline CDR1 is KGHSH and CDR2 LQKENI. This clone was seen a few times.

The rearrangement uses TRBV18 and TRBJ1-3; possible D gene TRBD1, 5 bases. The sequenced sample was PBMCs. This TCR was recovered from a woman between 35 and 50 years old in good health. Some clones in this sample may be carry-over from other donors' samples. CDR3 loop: CASSPRGGSSGNTIYF. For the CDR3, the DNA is TGTGCCAGCTCACCGAGGGGCGGAAGCTCTGGAAACACCATATATTTT.